The 30 T cell receptor beta chains listed next were all sequenced from one sample in a study of human T cells and chemical hapten exposure. Using its own MiXCR run on the RACE reads, TCRdb lists one record per CDR3 protein. The sample includes 70,000 to 85,000 distinct CDR3 sequences, under 10% of them seen just once. The sample's time point: healthy volunteer bleed at 6 weeks. Total RNA was isolated from unfractionated whole blood. Input material: whole blood. These receptors were obtained from a male donor in good health. Some clones in this sample may be carry-over from other donors' samples.

This clonotype appeared a single time. The conserved phenylalanine or tryptophan is not found at the CDR3 terminus, so this likely reflects a read error. The gene calls are TRBV12-3 or TRBV12-4 and TRBJ2-7; the match to TRBD1 covers 8 bases. The CDR3 extends over 13 amino acids. The V and J ends lost 6 bases and 3 bases, in that order; junction bases with no gene match: 4. The CDR3 nucleotides are TGTGCCAGCAGCAAGGACAGGGTCTACGAGCAGTACTTG. Translated, it gives CASSKDRVYEQYL.

This chain links TRBV6-6 with TRBJ2-5; D is possibly TRBD1 (5 bases). CDR3 length: 15 residues. Germline values: CDR1 MNHNY, CDR2 SVGAGI (reference sequence). V lost 0 bases to trimming and J lost 4 bases, with 12 bases between them. The DNA of the CDR3 is TGTGCCAGCAGTTACTCGTCAGGGCGAGGAGAGACCCAGTACTTC. It codes for CASSYSSGRGETQYF.

This clonotype was detected only a few times. The chain carries TRBV5-1 and TRBJ1-1; D gene unclear. Per the germline V gene, CDR1 is SGHRS and CDR2 is YFSETQ. The CDR3 is 16 residues long. V was shortened by 1 base and J by 0 bases, with 13 bases between the two germline ends. CDR3 region: CASSLLGTALNTEAFF. CDR3 sequence (DNA): TGCGCCAGCAGCTTGTTAGGCACCGCCTTGAACACTGAAGCTTTCTTT.

This clonotype occurred a few times. CDR3 residues: CASSPYTVPNTEAFF. The CDR3 region has the DNA TGTGCCAGCAGCCCGTACACAGTACCGAACACTGAAGCTTTCTTT. The chain employs TRBV3-1 and TRBJ1-1; D is unclear. Per germline, CDR1 LGHDT and CDR2 YNNKEL (reference sequence). The CDR3 is 15 amino acids. The V and J ends lost 4 bases and 1 base respectively, with 13 bases between them.

V is TRBV3-1 and J is TRBJ2-5; D not certain. Germline V gene sequence: CDR1 LGHDT, CDR2 YNNKEL (reference sequence). V shed 1 base and J shed 6 bases, with 12 bases lying between them. The CDR3 has 14 amino acids. CDR3 sequence: CASSQVRVGKTQYF. CDR3 coding DNA: TGTGCCAGCAGCCAAGTACGGGTGGGGAAGACCCAGTACTTC.

The sample holds a few counts of this clonotype. This chain uses TRBV12-3 or TRBV12-4 with TRBJ2-2, with 7 positions matching TRBD1. The CDR3 length is 15 residues. With 5 bases clipped from V and 3 bases from J, the junction kept 6 bases outside the gene matches. CDR3 region: CASSQTGTYTGELFF. CDR3 nucleotides: TGTGCCAGCAGTCAGACAGGGACCTACACCGGGGAGCTGTTTTTT.

This clonotype was seen only a few times. The chain has TRBV10-3 and TRBJ1-4, with 10 nucleotides matching TRBD1. The CDR3 has 13 amino acids. CDR1 is ENHRY, CDR2 SYGVKD, per germline. V was clipped by 4 bases and J by 12 bases; unmatched bases: 5. For the CDR3, the DNA is TGTGCCATCAGTGGGACAGGGGGTGGGGAACTGTTTTTT. This translates into CAISGTGGGELFF.

The chain couples TRBV6-5 to TRBJ1-6, with TRBD1 as a possible D gene (5 bases). With 2 bases removed from V and 8 bases from J, the gap between germline ends came to 10 bases. The germline V gene encodes CDR1 MNHEY and CDR2 SVGAGI. The CDR3 extends over 14 amino acids. The CDR3 here is CASSYGGKHSPLHF. Written as DNA, the CDR3 is TGTGCCAGCAGTTACGGGGGGAAGCATTCACCCCTCCACTTT.

The chain joins TRBV6-5 to TRBJ1-2, with D perhaps TRBD1 (5 bases). This CDR3 has 15 residues. In germline, CDR1 is MNHEY, CDR2 SVGAGI. V was cut by 6 bases and J by 4 bases, with 18 bases left in between. The CDR3 is CASRPRDGVLYGYTF. The CDR3 nucleotides are TGTGCCAGCAGGCCACGGGACGGAGTTCTCTATGGCTACACCTTC.

This clonotype appeared many times. This chain joins TRBV5-1 and TRBJ1-1, with D perhaps matching TRBD1 (6 bases). Germline CDR1 and CDR2: SGHRS and YFSETQ. There are 14 residues in the CDR3. Trimming removed 10 bases at V and 1 base at J, with 17 bases between. Here the CDR3 reads CACQRGGSNTEAFF. The CDR3 coding sequence is TGCGCCTGCCAAAGGGGGGGCTCGAACACTGAAGCTTTCTTT.

This clonotype was found many times. The chain couples TRBV20-1 to TRBJ1-3, with D possibly TRBD1 on 6 matching bases. From germline, CDR1 is DFQATT and CDR2 SNEGSKA (reference sequence). Trimming pared 4 bases from V and 0 bases from J, leaving 10 bases between. The length of the CDR3 is 14 residues. This chain's CDR3 is CSATPDSSGNTIYF. In DNA, the CDR3 is TGCAGTGCTACCCCGGACAGCTCTGGAAACACCATATATTTT.

This clonotype was seen at least ten times. The J gene is TRBJ1-2, the V gene TRBV2; maybe TRBD1 (5 bases). Trimming left V 3 bases short and J 1 base short, with 12 bases between. The CDR3 spans 15 residues. Germline-derived CDR1 and CDR2 are SNHLY and FYNNEI. For the CDR3, the DNA is TGTGCCAGCAGTGATGGGGGGATCCTTAACTATGGCTACACCTTC. Translated, it gives CASSDGGILNYGYTF. The whole variable domain, remainder taken from reference TRBV2 and TRBJ1-2, is EPEVTQTPSHQVTQMGQEVILRCVPISNHLYFYWYRQILGQKVEFLVSFYNNEISEKSEIFDDQFSVERPDGSNFTLKIRSTKLEDSAMYFCASSDGGILNYGYTFGSGTRLTVV.

This clonotype was found a few times. This sequence joins TRBV20-1 and TRBJ2-1; 9 bases are a match to TRBD2. The germline gives CDR1 DFQATT, CDR2 SNEGSKA (reference sequence). V was clipped by 3 bases and J by 9 bases; unmatched bases: 9. There are 14 residues in the CDR3. The CDR3 loop is CSARSPREGLEQFF. The CDR3 bases are TGCAGTGCTAGGTCCCCGCGGGAGGGCCTTGAGCAGTTCTTC.

This clonotype was recorded many times. V and J are TRBV29-1 and TRBJ1-2; D not resolved. The CDR3 extends over 12 amino acids. Trimming cost V 2 bases and J 7 bases, with 11 bases left between them. Germline CDR1 SQVTM, CDR2 ANQGSEA. The CDR3 loop is CSVELTGFGYTF. The CDR3 DNA is TGCAGCGTTGAATTAACGGGGTTTGGCTACACCTTC. Full variable domain (rest looked up from reference TRBV29-1 and TRBJ1-2): SAVISQKPSRDICQRGTSLTIQCQVDSQVTMMFWYRQQPGQSLTLIATANQGSEATYESGFVIDKFPISRPNLTFSTLTVSNMSPEDSSIYLCSVELTGFGYTFGSGTRLTVV.

The chain links TRBV7-2 to TRBJ1-2, with D hard to call. V lost 3 bases to trimming and J lost 3 bases, with 5 bases between them. The CDR3 totals 12 residues. Germline V gives CDR1 SGHTA, CDR2 FQGNSA. The CDR3 nucleotides are TGTGCCAGCAGCTTGGCAGACTATGGCTACACCTTC. Translation gives CASSLADYGYTF.

V and J are TRBV12-3 or TRBV12-4 and TRBJ2-3, with D tentatively TRBD1 (5 bases). Trimming pared 5 bases from V and 2 bases from J, leaving 8 bases between. The CDR3 length is 13 residues. CDR3 loop: CASSATATDTQYF. CDR3 DNA: TGTGCCAGCAGTGCGACAGCCACAGATACGCAGTATTTT.

This clonotype has just a few counts. J is TRBJ2-5 and V is TRBV27, with D hard to call. This CDR3 is 13 amino acids long. The V and J ends lost 4 bases and 3 bases respectively, with 9 bases between them. The V gene's germline CDR1 is MNHEY and CDR2 SMNVEV (reference sequence). CDR3 amino acids: CASSSMTKETQYF. Here the CDR3 DNA reads TGTGCCAGCAGTTCCATGACCAAAGAGACCCAGTACTTC.

The chain couples TRBV7-2 to TRBJ2-3; 9 positions agree with TRBD2. The length of the CDR3 is 14 residues. Germline V CDR1 and CDR2: SGHTA, FQGNSA. The V gene end was trimmed by 5 bases and the J gene end by 6 bases; junction bases not matched to a gene: 6. The CDR3 nucleotides are TGTGCCAGCAGCGTCGGACTAGCGATCGATACGCAGTATTTT. Residues: CASSVGLAIDTQYF.

The chain employs TRBV12-3 or TRBV12-4 and TRBJ1-4; D call uncertain. The CDR3 loop spans 15 amino acids. V dropped 0 bases and J dropped 8 bases, with 13 bases sitting between them. The CDR3 here is CASSLAGRAEEKLFF. DNA of the CDR3: TGTGCCAGCAGTTTAGCGGGTCGAGCGGAGGAAAAACTGTTTTTT.

The chain recombines TRBV28 with TRBJ1-6; D not certain. The germline gives CDR1 MDHEN, CDR2 SYDVKM. V lost 7 bases and J lost 1, with 8 bases in between. The CDR3 is 14 residues long. The CDR3 DNA is TGTGCCAGCACACGGGCTTCCTATAATTCACCCCTCCACTTT. Protein sequence: CASTRASYNSPLHF.

This clonotype has at least ten counts. This chain connects TRBV2 to TRBJ1-1, with D possibly being TRBD1 (6 bases). V gave up 8 bases and J gave up 4 bases, with 17 bases separating them. The CDR3 has 14 residues. The germline V gene has CDR1 SNHLY and CDR2 FYNNEI. In DNA form, the CDR3 reads TGTGCCAGCCGGGACAAGCCGTCGGGCACTGAAGCTTTCTTT. Translating gives CASRDKPSGTEAFF.

This clonotype appeared many times. The V gene is TRBV6-5, the J gene TRBJ1-3, with D tentatively TRBD1 (6 bases). This CDR3 region has 14 residues. Trimming removed 2 bases from V and 4 bases from J, with 9 bases in between. The germline CDR1 and CDR2 sequences are MNHEY and SVGAGI. Here the CDR3 DNA reads TGTGCCAGCAGTTACACAGGGAGCGGAAACACCATATATTTT. This gives the protein CASSYTGSGNTIYF.

This clonotype appeared many times. The chain carries TRBV6-5 and TRBJ2-5, with TRBD2 as a possible D gene (6 bases). The CDR3 contains 13 residues. Germline lookup yields CDR1 MNHEY and CDR2 SVGAGI. V gave up 3 bases and J gave up 2 bases, with 7 bases separating them. The CDR3 bases are TGTGCCAGCAGTTATAGCGGACAAGAGACCCAGTACTTC. Translating gives CASSYSGQETQYF.

This clonotype was seen at least ten times. The chain couples TRBV29-1 to TRBJ2-7; unclear D gene. This CDR3 spans 12 amino acids. Trimming stripped 4 bases from V and 1 base from J, with 8 bases between. CDR1 and CDR2 (germline): SQVTM, ANQGSEA. CDR3: CSVGAASYEQYF. In DNA, the CDR3 is TGCAGCGTTGGCGCAGCGTCCTACGAGCAGTACTTC.

This clonotype has at least ten counts. This rearrangement joins TRBV11-1 to TRBJ2-1; 8 bases agree with TRBD2. The length of the CDR3 is 15 residues. J gave up 8 bases and V 6 bases, and 12 bases lay outside the gene matches. The germline gives CDR1 SGHAT, CDR2 FQDESV (reference sequence). Here the CDR3 reads CASSRRGGRWDEQFF. The DNA of the CDR3 is TGTGCCAGCAGTCGACGGGGGGGGCGCTGGGATGAGCAGTTCTTC.

This clonotype appeared a few times. This chain links TRBV5-1 with TRBJ2-5, with D possibly being TRBD2 (9 bases). V was cut by 0 bases and J by 9 bases, with 21 bases left in between. The CDR3 totals 16 residues. Germline CDR1 reads SGHRS; CDR2 reads YFSETQ. The CDR3 is CASSLDSTGAGGAQYF. The DNA for the CDR3 is TGCGCCAGCAGCTTGGATTCGACAGGGGCGGGAGGGGCCCAGTACTTC.

This clonotype was seen a handful of times. The V call is TRBV6-4, the J call TRBJ2-1, with D possibly being TRBD1 (6 bases). Germline-derived CDR1 and CDR2 are MRHNA and SNTAGT. Trimming removed 3 bases from V and 8 bases from J, with 11 bases in between. This CDR3 has 13 amino acids. CDR3 residues: CASSEGDNHEQFF. DNA for the CDR3: TGTGCCAGCAGTGAAGGGGACAATCATGAGCAGTTCTTC.

Only a few counts were recorded for this clonotype. V gene TRBV14 combines with J gene TRBJ1-4, with D maybe TRBD1 (6 bases). Trimming took 3 bases from V and 4 from J, leaving 9 bases between them. This CDR3 comprises 14 residues. CDR1 is SGHDN and CDR2 is FVKESK in the germline V gene. The CDR3 nucleotides are TGTGCCAGCAGCCACACAGGGAGTAATGAAAAACTGTTTTTT. This sequence encodes CASSHTGSNEKLFF.

This clonotype was counted between two and nine times. V and J are TRBV20-1 and TRBJ2-1; no definite D call. V lost 2 bases, J lost 1 base, and 6 bases lay in between. This CDR3 is built from 13 residues. In germline, CDR1 is DFQATT, CDR2 SNEGSKA (reference sequence). The CDR3 region is CSARLHSYNEQFF. Written as DNA, the CDR3 is TGCAGTGCTAGACTACATTCCTACAATGAGCAGTTCTTC.

This clonotype turned up a few times. This CDR3 is CAISRQGAGNTGELFF. The CDR3 DNA reads TGTGCCATCAGTCGACAGGGGGCAGGGAACACCGGGGAGCTGTTTTTT. This chain uses TRBV10-3 with TRBJ2-2; 10 bases agree with TRBD1. Per germline, CDR1 ENHRY and CDR2 SYGVKD. This CDR3 comprises 16 residues. V lost 5 bases to trimming and J lost 1 base; unmatched junction nucleotides: 4.